Each of the 14 T cell receptor beta chains below was sequenced from the same sample in a study of early stage breast cancer tumors. The repertoire was sequenced with immunoSEQ multiplex PCR; TCRdb's copy has only in-frame clones and lacks some. The data contain tens of thousands of clones, roughly three quarters of them singletons. What was sequenced was blood. Receptors were obtained from a person in their sixties or seventies with breast cancer.

The CDR3 nucleotides are TGTGCCAGCAAACGTGCACAGGGGACCTACAATGAGCAGTTCTTC. Its protein product is CASKRAQGTYNEQFF. The V and J genes are TRBV6-5 and TRBJ2-1; 7 nucleotides match TRBD1. The CDR3 length is 15 residues. The germline gives CDR1 MNHEY, CDR2 SVGAGI. Trimming cost V 7 bases and J 2 bases; bases outside gene matches: 8.

The chain is built from TRBV5-1 and TRBJ2-7, with TRBD2 matching over 9 bases. J gave up 5 bases and V 3 bases, and 9 bases lay outside the gene matches. This CDR3 is 15 amino acids long. CDR1 and CDR2 (germline): SGHRS, YFSETQ. The DNA of the CDR3 is TGCGCCAGCAGCTCGAACAGCGGGGGGATCGACGAGCAGTACTTC. It specifies CASSSNSGGIDEQYF.

CDR3 residues: CASSLEGYTDTQYF. The DNA for the CDR3 is TGCGCCAGCAGTCTTGAGGGGTACACAGATACGCAGTATTTT. The chain recombines TRBV5-1 with TRBJ2-3; D assignment may be TRBD1 or TRBD2 (5 bases each). The CDR3 has 14 residues. V was cut by 5 bases and J by 2 bases, with 12 bases left in between. Germline CDR1 SGHRS, CDR2 YFSETQ. Filled out from reference TRBV5-1 and TRBJ2-3, the complete variable domain reads KAGVTQTPRYLIKTRGQQVTLSCSPISGHRSVSWYQQTPGQGLQFLFEYFSETQRNKGNFPGRFSGRQFSNSRSEMNVSTLELGDSALYLCASSLEGYTDTQYFGPGTRLTVL.

CDR3 amino acids: CASSVGLGNQPQHF. The CDR3 region has the DNA TGTGCCAGCAGCGTAGGGTTGGGTAATCAGCCCCAGCATTTT. This chain connects TRBV9 to TRBJ1-5; D is undetermined. The length of the CDR3 is 14 residues. The germline V gene has CDR1 SGDLS and CDR2 YYNGEE. Trimming removed 0 bases at V and 4 bases at J, with 8 bases between.

This clone was counted once. This chain uses TRBV5-4 with TRBJ2-7; the match to TRBD1 covers 11 bases. Trimming cost V 4 bases and J 3 bases; bases outside gene matches: 6. Germline V gene sequence: CDR1 SGHNT, CDR2 YYREEE (reference sequence). The CDR3 is 15 residues long. The CDR3 loop reads CASSARDRGIYEQYF. The CDR3 DNA follows: TGTGCCAGCAGCGCCCGGGACAGGGGGATCTACGAGCAGTACTTC.

Points on this clone: Relative to the germline gene, one junction end is altered; a read error may explain this. The rearrangement uses TRBV7-7 and TRBJ2-2; D possibly corresponds to TRBD1 (6 bases). The germline gives CDR1 SSHAT, CDR2 FNYEAQ (reference sequence). The CDR3 length is 13 residues. The CDR3 here is CASSVGQPSELFF. As DNA, the CDR3 is TGTGCTAGCAGCGTCGGACAGCCGTCGGAGCTGTTTTTT.

The chain employs TRBV28 and TRBJ2-7; D gene unclear. Per germline, CDR1 MDHEN and CDR2 SYDVKM. The V end lost 6 bases, the J end lost 3 bases, and 18 bases lay between the germline ends. This CDR3 spans 15 amino acids. CDR3 loop: CASSTYLGMHYEQYF. The CDR3 DNA reads as TGTGCCAGCAGCACCTACCTGGGGATGCACTACGAGCAGTACTTC.

In the case of this clone: This sample also contains other DNA sequences that code for the same CDR3. The genes are TRBV5-1 and TRBJ1-1; D perhaps matches TRBD1 (6 bases). Germline CDR1 is SGHRS and CDR2 is YFSETQ. The CDR3 contains 14 residues. V was pared by 4 bases and J by 4 bases, with 14 bases between. The CDR3 region has the DNA TGCGCCAGCAGCCCGGGGGGGCTTGGCACTGAAGCTTTCTTT. Its translation: CASSPGGLGTEAFF.

This clone has just a few counts. The chain couples TRBV28 to TRBJ1-2; TRBD1 matches at 8 bases. Germline V CDR1 and CDR2: MDHEN, SYDVKM. This CDR3 has 13 residues. The J segment lost 3 bases and the V segment lost 5 bases, leaving 2 bases of the junction unmatched. CDR3 in DNA: TGTGCCAGCAGTCGACAGGGGTACTATGGCTACACCTTC. It specifies CASSRQGYYGYTF.

The rearrangement uses TRBV6-6 and TRBJ1-6; 10 positions match TRBD1. Germline V gene sequence: CDR1 MNHNY, CDR2 SVGAGI (reference sequence). CDR3 length: 12 residues. Trimming at V came to 11 bases and at J to 9 bases, leaving 4 bases not matched to a gene. The CDR3 loop is CAGQGEGSPLHF. In DNA form, the CDR3 reads TGTGCCGGACAGGGGGAGGGTTCACCCCTCCACTTT.

The genes are TRBV7-2 and TRBJ2-3; D is unresolved. The germline V and J ends were trimmed by 4 bases and 4 bases, with 9 bases remaining between them. Germline V gene lookup returns CDR1 SGHTA and CDR2 FQGNSA. The CDR3 has 13 residues. The CDR3 nucleotides are TGTGCCAGCAGCTCCAACCTCGCAGATACGCAGTATTTT. This gives the protein CASSSNLADTQYF.

A remark on this clone: Its ends do not fully match the called genes, so a read error is possible. CDR3 sequence: CARSEGVPRDRGGNEQFF. The CDR3 nucleotides are TGCGCCAGAAGTGAAGGGGTGCCCCGGGACAGGGGAGGGAATGAGCAGTTCTTC. The V gene is TRBV10-1, the J gene TRBJ2-1; the match to TRBD1 covers 10 bases. The CDR3 runs 18 residues. Germline V gives CDR1 WNHNN, CDR2 SYGVQD (reference sequence).

The chain joins TRBV7-2 to TRBJ1-1, with TRBD1 identical over 7 bases. Germline trimming cut 1 base from V and 11 bases from J; bases unmatched to any gene: 10. CDR3 length equals 14 residues. Germline V lookup: CDR1 SGHTA, CDR2 FQGNSA. CDR3 in DNA: TGTGCCAGCAGCTTAGACTATTGGGACAGCCCTGCTTTCTTT. Its protein is CASSLDYWDSPAFF. The full variable domain, its missing parts supplied by reference TRBV7-2 and TRBJ1-1, is GAGVSQSPSNKVTEKGKDVELRCDPISGHTALYWYRQSLGQGLEFLIYFQGNSAPDKSGLPSDRFSAERTGGSVSTLTIQRTQQEDSAVYLCASSLDYWDSPAFFGQGTRLTVV.

This clone was seen only a few times. The chain uses TRBV5-1 and TRBJ1-5; D gene ambiguous. V shed 4 bases and J shed 1 base, with 9 bases lying between them. In germline, CDR1 is SGHRS, CDR2 YFSETQ. The CDR3 loop spans 14 amino acids. The CDR3 sequence is CASSLDPSNQPQHF. Here the CDR3 DNA reads TGCGCCAGCAGCCTGGACCCAAGCAATCAGCCCCAGCATTTT.